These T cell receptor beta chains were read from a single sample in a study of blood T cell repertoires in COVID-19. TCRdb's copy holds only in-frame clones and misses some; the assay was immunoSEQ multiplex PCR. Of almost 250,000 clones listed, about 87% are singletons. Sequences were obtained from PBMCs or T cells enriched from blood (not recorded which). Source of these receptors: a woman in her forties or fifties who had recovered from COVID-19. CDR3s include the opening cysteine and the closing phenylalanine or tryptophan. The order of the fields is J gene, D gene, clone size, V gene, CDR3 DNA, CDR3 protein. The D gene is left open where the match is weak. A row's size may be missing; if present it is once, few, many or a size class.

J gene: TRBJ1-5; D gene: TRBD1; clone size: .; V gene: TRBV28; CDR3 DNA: TGTGCCAGCAGTCCCTCGGACAGGGGGCGGAATCAGCCCCAGCATTTT; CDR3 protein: CASSPSDRGRNQPQHF
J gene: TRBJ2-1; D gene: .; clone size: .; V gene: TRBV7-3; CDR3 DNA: TGTGCCAGCAGCCTTGAACTAGCCTCCTACAATGAGCAGTTCTTC; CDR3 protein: CASSLELASYNEQFF
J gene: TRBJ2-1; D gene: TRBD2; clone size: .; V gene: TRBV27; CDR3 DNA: TGTGCCAGCAGCCTGGAGGGAGGGAGGGCCTACAATGAGCAGTTCTTC; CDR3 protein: CASSLEGGRAYNEQFF
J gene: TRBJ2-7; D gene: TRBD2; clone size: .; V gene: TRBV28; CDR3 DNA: TGTGCCAGCAGTCCCCTACTAGCGGGAGGGCCTTACGAGCAGTACTTC; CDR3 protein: CASSPLLAGGPYEQYF
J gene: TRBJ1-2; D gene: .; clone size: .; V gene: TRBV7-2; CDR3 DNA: TGTGCCAGCAGTCCAGAGGGGGGGCAGGGCTACACCTTC; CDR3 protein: CASSPEGGQGYTF
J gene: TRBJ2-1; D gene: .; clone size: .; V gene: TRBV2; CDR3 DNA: TGTGCCAGCAGGAGCGGCTACAATGAGCAGTTCTTC; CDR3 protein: CASRSGYNEQFF
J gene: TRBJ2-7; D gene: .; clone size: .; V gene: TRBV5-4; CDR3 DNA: TGTGCCAGCAGCTTGGATGTGACAGGTCCATTTGAGCAGTACTTC; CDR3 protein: CASSLDVTGPFEQYF
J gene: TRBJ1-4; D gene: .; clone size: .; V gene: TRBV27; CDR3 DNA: TGTGCCAGCAGCGACAGATCTACTAATGAAAAACTGTTTTTT; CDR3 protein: CASSDRSTNEKLFF
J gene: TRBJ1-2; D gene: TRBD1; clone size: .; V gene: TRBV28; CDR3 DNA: TGTGCCAGCAGTCTCGGGACAGGGCTTTACTATGGCTACACCTTC; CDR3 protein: CASSLGTGLYYGYTF
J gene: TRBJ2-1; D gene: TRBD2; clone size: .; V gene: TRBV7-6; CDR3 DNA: TGTGCCAGCAGCCGTGCGGGGTGGGGGACTAGCGCGAGTGAGCAGTTCTTC; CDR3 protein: CASSRAGWGTSASEQFF
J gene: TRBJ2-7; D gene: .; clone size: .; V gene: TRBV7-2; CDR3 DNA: TGTGCCAGCAGCCCCTTTAGCGGCTCCTACGAGCAGTACTTC; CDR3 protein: CASSPFSGSYEQYF
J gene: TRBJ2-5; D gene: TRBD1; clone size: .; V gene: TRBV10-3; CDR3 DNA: TGTGCCATCAGTGACCAGACAGGGGCCGCAAAGACCCAGTACTTC; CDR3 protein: CAISDQTGAAKTQYF
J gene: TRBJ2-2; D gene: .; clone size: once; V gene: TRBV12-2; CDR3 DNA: TGTGCAAGTCGCCTAGGGAAGGGAGCGGGAGCGCACACCGGGGAGCTGTTTTTT; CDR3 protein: CASRLGKGAGAHTGELFF
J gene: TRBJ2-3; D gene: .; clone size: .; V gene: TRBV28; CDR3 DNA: TGTGCCAGCAGGCCCGGGATTACTAGCACAGATACGCAGTATTTT; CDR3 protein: CASRPGITSTDTQYF